The present TCR beta chain was sequenced within a study of blood T cell repertoires in COVID-19. Across the whole study: Some COVID-19 samples were acute and others convalescent; all came from the United States, Italy and Spain. In each case, the material was cDNA or gDNA derived from T cells, B-cell-depleted T cells, or PBMCs.

Germline lookup yields CDR1 SGHVS and CDR2 FNYEAQ. The CDR3 sequence is 15 residues long. V was pared by 1 base and J by 14 bases, with 6 bases of the junction left unmatched. Original processing methods: Amplification of reference gene primers was used by the study to estimate nucleated cell counts. Assay: immunoSEQ multiplex PCR; the TCRdb copy retains only in-frame clones and omits some. V and J calls and clone size are copied from that table; D and trimming were computed from the DNA. This table has around 260,000 clones, roughly nine tenths appearing once. The sequenced sample was peripheral blood. V gene TRBV7-6 combines with J gene TRBJ1-6; 12 nucleotides line up with TRBD1. This TCR was recovered from a man in his forties or fifties who had recovered from COVID-19. CDR3 nucleotides: TGTGCCAGCAGCTTAGACGGGACAGGGGGCTTGTCCCTCCACTTT. Residues: CASSLDGTGGLSLHF.